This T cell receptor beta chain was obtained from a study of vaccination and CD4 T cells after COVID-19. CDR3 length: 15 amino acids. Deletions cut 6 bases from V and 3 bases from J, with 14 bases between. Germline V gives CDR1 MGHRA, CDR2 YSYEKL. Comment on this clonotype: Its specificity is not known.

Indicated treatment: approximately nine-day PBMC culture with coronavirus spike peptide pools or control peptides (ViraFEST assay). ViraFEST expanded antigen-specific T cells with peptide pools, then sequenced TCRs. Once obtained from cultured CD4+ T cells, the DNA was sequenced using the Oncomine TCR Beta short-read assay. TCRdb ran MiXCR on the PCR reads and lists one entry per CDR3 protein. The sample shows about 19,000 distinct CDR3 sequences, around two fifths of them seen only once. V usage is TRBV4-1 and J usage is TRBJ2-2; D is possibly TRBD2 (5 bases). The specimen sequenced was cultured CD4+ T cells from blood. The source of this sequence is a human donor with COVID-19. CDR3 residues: CASRGLGRDTGELFF. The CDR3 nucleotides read TGCGCCAGCAGGGGGTTAGGGCGGGACACCGGGGAGCTGTTTTTT.